These 19 T cell receptor beta chains were all obtained from the same sample, sequenced in a study of T cell responses to AZD1222 COVID-19 vaccine. Profiled with immunoSEQ multiplex PCR; TCRdb holds only in-frame clones, not every one. The table shows some 130,000 clones, with about 90% occurring only once. This specimen consisted of peripheral blood, obtained on day 0 of AZD1222 vaccination. These receptors were taken from an adult in good health.

This clone has a handful of counts. This sequence joins TRBV5-1 and TRBJ2-1, with TRBD2 matching 7 bases. V lost 5 bases and J lost 0; bases outside the gene matches: 5. CDR3 size: 15 residues. Germline V CDR1 and CDR2: SGHRS, YFSETQ. The CDR3 DNA reads as TGCGCCAGCAGAACGACTAGCAACTCCTACAATGAGCAGTTCTTC. Its protein is CASRTTSNSYNEQFF.

The sample holds one count of this clone. This chain uses TRBV19 with TRBJ2-1; 11 bases agree with TRBD2. Germline V gives CDR1 LNHDA, CDR2 SQIVND (reference sequence). The CDR3 spans 14 residues. The J segment lost 9 bases and the V segment lost 8 bases, leaving 9 bases of the junction unmatched. For the CDR3, the DNA is TGTGCCAGTGGAAGGCTAGCGGGGGGTGGTGAGCAGTTCTTC. Protein sequence: CASGRLAGGGEQFF.

J is TRBJ1-1 and V is TRBV12-3 or TRBV12-4; the D gene is possibly TRBD1 (6 bases). The CDR3 consists of 13 residues. V lost 7 bases to trimming and J lost 5 bases, with 14 bases between them. DNA for the CDR3: TGTGCCAGCATACGACAGGCGGGGACTGAAGCTTTCTTT. This encodes CASIRQAGTEAFF.

The chain employs TRBV4-2 and TRBJ2-2; D call uncertain. The CDR3 has 16 residues. Trimming pared 0 bases from V and 1 base from J, leaving 9 bases between. Germline lookup yields CDR1 LGHNA and CDR2 YNFKEQ. This CDR3 is CASSQDDGVNTGELFF. DNA for the CDR3: TGTGCCAGCAGCCAAGACGATGGAGTGAACACCGGGGAGCTGTTTTTT.

This chain joins TRBV10-2 and TRBJ1-5; 10 bases are shared with TRBD1. This CDR3 spans 14 amino acids. V lost 6 bases, J lost 7 bases, and 6 bases stayed unmatched. Germline values: CDR1 WSHSY, CDR2 SAAADI. The CDR3 coding sequence is TGCGCCAGCAGCGAGACAGGGGGCATCCAGCCCCAGCATTTT. It yields the protein CASSETGGIQPQHF.

This clone is a singleton in its sample. V is TRBV28 and J is TRBJ2-7; D gene unclear. The germline gives CDR1 MDHEN, CDR2 SYDVKM. The CDR3 has 15 residues. The V and J ends lost 1 base and 0 bases respectively, with 10 bases between them. The CDR3 spells CASSLFRQTSYEQYF. The CDR3 DNA follows: TGTGCCAGCAGTTTATTCCGGCAGACCTCCTACGAGCAGTACTTC.

The V gene is TRBV19, the J gene TRBJ2-5; 7 nucleotides agree with TRBD1. Germline V lookup: CDR1 LNHDA, CDR2 SQIVND (reference sequence). The CDR3 totals 15 residues. The V segment lost 1 base and the J segment 1 base; nucleotides outside the gene matches: 3. The CDR3 DNA reads TGTGCCAGTAGTATAGGAGCAGGGGGCCAAGAGACCCAGTACTTC. It is translated as CASSIGAGGQETQYF. Variable domain in full (rest from reference TRBV19 and TRBJ2-5): DGGITQSPKYLFRKEGQNVTLSCEQNLNHDAMYWYRQDPGQGLRLIYYSQIVNDFQKGDIAEGYSVSREKKESFPLTVTSAQKNPTAFYLCASSIGAGGQETQYFGPGTRLLVL.

The chain employs TRBV7-3 and TRBJ2-3; either TRBD1 or TRBD2 may supply D (5 bases each). The CDR3 contains 16 residues. V was pared by 4 bases and J by 2 bases, with 16 bases between. Germline V gene sequence: CDR1 SGHTA, CDR2 FQGTGA. The DNA of the CDR3 is TGTGCCAGCAGCTACGACGGGACGGCGAACACAGATACGCAGTATTTT. It translates to CASSYDGTANTDTQYF.

The chain couples TRBV3-1 (or the pseudogene TRBV3-2) to TRBJ2-1; a possible D gene is TRBD2 (6 bases). The CDR3 totals 15 residues. V shed 0 bases and J shed 7 bases, with 13 bases lying between them. Germline lookup yields CDR1 LGHDT and CDR2 YNNKEL (reference sequence). CDR3 DNA: TGTGCCAGCAGCCAAGAAGGCCCAGGGAGGAATGAGCAGTTCTTC. Amino acid sequence: CASSQEGPGRNEQFF.

The chain recombines TRBV6-2 or TRBV6-3 with TRBJ2-3, with D perhaps matching TRBD1 (5 bases). This CDR3 comprises 15 residues. CDR1 is MNHEY, CDR2 SVGEGT, per germline. Trimming took 2 bases from V and 5 from J, leaving 14 bases between them. The CDR3 protein is CASSYTIVRGDTQYF. In DNA, the CDR3 is TGTGCCAGCAGTTACACCATTGTTAGGGGAGATACGCAGTATTTT.

The chain joins TRBV9 to TRBJ2-7; TRBD2 aligns across 10 bases. Germline V gene sequence: CDR1 SGDLS, CDR2 YYNGEE. V lost 2 bases and J lost 5; bases outside the gene matches: 13. This CDR3 is built from 17 residues. The CDR3 DNA is TGTGCCAGCAGCGTCGGGCTAGCGGGAGATTGGGTTAACGAGCAGTACTTC. Its protein is CASSVGLAGDWVNEQYF.

The V call is TRBV10-2, the J call TRBJ1-1; D not resolved. The germline V gene encodes CDR1 WSHSY and CDR2 SAAADI. This CDR3 contains 14 residues. V was cut by 4 bases and J by 4 bases, with 13 bases left in between. The CDR3, as DNA: TGCGCCAGCAGTGTTTCTTCGGATCGCACTGAAGCTTTCTTT. It yields the protein CASSVSSDRTEAFF.

V is TRBV5-8 and J is TRBJ2-1; 8 bases fit TRBD1. CDR3 length equals 15 residues. CDR1 and CDR2 from the germline V gene are SGHTS and YDEGEE. Losses at the gene ends were 6 bases for V and 4 bases for J; bases not matched to a gene: 9. CDR3 sequence: CASIKTGERYNEQFF. Written as DNA, the CDR3 is TGTGCCAGCATCAAGACAGGGGAAAGGTACAATGAGCAGTTCTTC. Drawing the rest from reference TRBV5-8 and TRBJ2-1, the complete variable domain is EAGVTQSPTHLIKTRGQQATLRCSPISGHTSVYWYQQALGLGLQFLLWYDEGEERNRGNFPPRFSGRQFPNYSSELNVNALELEDSALYLCASIKTGERYNEQFFGPGTRLTVL.

The chain links TRBV19 to TRBJ1-2; TRBD1 matches at 9 bases. The CDR3 sequence is 16 residues long. Trimming at V came to 6 bases and at J to 4 bases, leaving 12 bases not matched to a gene. Germline V gene lookup returns CDR1 LNHDA and CDR2 SQIVND (reference sequence). CDR3 coding DNA: TGTGCCAGTAGGGTGGGCGGGGGACAGGGAACCTATGGCTACACCTTC. This encodes CASRVGGGQGTYGYTF.

The J gene is TRBJ2-7, the V gene TRBV30; 8 nucleotides align to TRBD1. The CDR3 is made up of 11 amino acids. The V segment lost 2 bases and the J segment 7 bases; nucleotides outside the gene matches: 1. From germline, CDR1 is GTSNPN and CDR2 SVGIG (reference sequence). The CDR3 spells CAWSYRGEQYF. As DNA, the CDR3 is TGTGCCTGGAGTTACAGGGGGGAGCAGTACTTC.

The DNA for the CDR3 is TGCAGCGCTTCGGACAGGGGGCGCGGTAATGAAAAACTGTTTTTT. This gives the protein CSASDRGRGNEKLFF. The gene calls are TRBV29-1 and TRBJ1-4; 11 bases fit TRBD1. The germline V gene has CDR1 SQVTM and CDR2 ANQGSEA. The junction had 8 bases not matched to a gene; V was cut back by 7 bases and J by 4 bases. CDR3 length: 15 residues. The variable domain in full, completed from reference TRBV29-1 and TRBJ1-4, reads SAVISQKPSRDICQRGTSLTIQCQVDSQVTMMFWYRQQPGQSLTLIATANQGSEATYESGFVIDKFPISRPNLTFSTLTVSNMSPEDSSIYLCSASDRGRGNEKLFFGSGTQLSVL.

This clone was seen just once. The rearrangement uses TRBV28 and TRBJ2-7, with 13 bases matching TRBD2. Germline CDR1 is MDHEN and CDR2 is SYDVKM. After removal of 5 bases from V and 4 bases from J, the junction contained 5 bases not matched to a gene. The CDR3 covers 15 residues. The CDR3 DNA follows: TGTGCCAGCAGTCAGACTAGCGGGAGGCAATACGAGCAGTACTTC. It codes for CASSQTSGRQYEQYF.

This chain uses TRBV6-5 with TRBJ1-1, with D perhaps TRBD1 (5 bases). Germline CDR1 and CDR2: MNHEY and SVGAGI. The V end was cut by 3 bases, the J end by 0 bases, with 11 bases between. This CDR3 is built from 15 residues. DNA of the CDR3: TGTGCCAGCAGTTATGGGGCTCGGGTGAACACTGAAGCTTTCTTT. This translates into CASSYGARVNTEAFF.

V and J are TRBV4-1 and TRBJ1-5, with a weak D call TRBD1 (5 bases). CDR1 and CDR2 from the germline V gene are MGHRA and YSYEKL. The V gene lost 4 bases and the J gene lost 4 bases, with 14 bases spanning the gap. This CDR3 region has 15 residues. CDR3 region: CASSRGVRKNQPQHF. In DNA, the CDR3 is TGCGCCAGCAGCCGGGGCGTCAGAAAGAATCAGCCCCAGCATTTT.